Reported below is one T cell receptor (beta chain). This entry belongs to a study of blood T cell repertoires in COVID-19. Study summary: T cells, B-cell-depleted T cells, or PBMCs supplied cDNA or gDNA.

Participants' own reports of clinical history determined their cohort assignment. This CDR3 contains 18 residues. J gave up 1 base and V 5 bases, and 10 bases lay outside the gene matches. CDR1 is KGHSH and CDR2 is LQKENI in the germline V gene. Assay: immunoSEQ multiplex PCR; the TCRdb copy retains only in-frame clones and omits some. This table has approximately 130,000 clones, 83% appearing once. The chain uses TRBV18 and TRBJ2-6; 8 nucleotides align to TRBD1. What was sequenced was PBMCs or T cells enriched from blood (not recorded which). The clonotype comes from a man between 25 and 39 years old who had recovered from COVID-19. The CDR3 DNA follows: TGTGCCAGCTCAACTGACAGGGGCGGGCGATCTGGGGCCAACGTCCTGACTTTC. It specifies CASSTDRGGRSGANVLTF. The whole variable domain, remainder taken from reference TRBV18 and TRBJ2-6, is NAGVMQNPRHLVRRRGQEARLRCSPMKGHSHVYWYRQLPEEGLKFMVYLQKENIIDESGMPKERFSAEFPKEGPSILRIQQVVRGDSAAYFCASSTDRGGRSGANVLTFGAGSRLTVL.